These T cell receptor beta chains were read from a single sample in a study of control samples from healthy donors and cancer patients. Produced via immunoSEQ multiplex PCR; TCRdb's table is partial and in-frame only. Its table records fewer than 250,000 clones. Sequencing was carried out using blood. The receptor set was obtained from a woman in her twenties or thirties in good health. CDR3s include the opening cysteine and the closing phenylalanine or tryptophan. The D gene is left open where the match is weak.

- TRBJ1-1 TRBV18 TGTGCCAGCTCACCTGGACGAACAGCCGACCTAGAAGCTTTCTTT CASSPGRTADLEAFF
- TRBJ1-1 TRBV4-3 TGCGCCAGCAGCCAAGAATTCGGCACTGAAGCTTTCTTT CASSQEFGTEAFF
- TRBJ1-2 TRBV28 TGTGCCAGCAGAGTAACAGGGCGCCAGGGGTATGGCTACACCTTC CASRVTGRQGYGYTF
- TRBJ1-1 TRBV4-3 TGCGCCAGCAGCCAAGATGGTGGGAGTCAGAACACTGAAGCTTTCTTT CASSQDGGSQNTEAFF
TRBD2 TRBJ2-5 TRBV9 TGTGCCAGCAGCGTAGGAGGACTAGCGGGGGGGCTCGAGACCCAGTACTTC CASSVGGLAGGLETQYF
- TRBJ1-2 TRBV2 TGTGCCAGCAGCTATGATGGCTACACCTTC CASSYDGYTF
- TRBJ1-2 TRBV3-1/TRBV3-2 TGTGCCAGCAGCCAAAACGTAGGGGCCAACTATGGCTACACCTTC CASSQNVGANYGYTF
- TRBJ1-6 TRBV9 TGTGCCAGCAGCTCTAGACGGTCACCCCTCCACTTT CASSSRRSPLHF
TRBD1 TRBJ1-1 TRBV5-1 TGCGCCAGCAGCCGAAGGGGACAGGAGAACACTGAAGCTTTCTTT CASSRRGQENTEAFF
- TRBJ1-3 TRBV2 TGTGCCAGCAGCCGCAGGGAAGTGGGGTCTGGAAACACCATATATTTT CASSRREVGSGNTIYF
TRBD2 TRBJ2-3 TRBV10-1 TGCGCCAGCAGTAGCGGGGGGTCCTCGATCCCCACAGATACGCAGTATTTT CASSSGGSSIPTDTQYF
- TRBJ1-5 TRBV7-9 TGTGCCAGCAGCTTAGGGGGCGATAGCAATCAGCCCCAGCATTTT CASSLGGDSNQPQHF
- TRBJ1-1 TRBV5-6 TGTGCCAGCAGCACATCGGGTCGGACTGAAGCTTTCTTT CASSTSGRTEAFF
- TRBJ2-7 TRBV6-1 TGTGCCAGCAGTGATCTACAGAACTACGAGCAGTACTTC CASSDLQNYEQYF
TRBD2 TRBJ2-7 TRBV7-3 TGTGCCAGCAGCAGAAGCGGGGGGGCCTCCTACGAGCAGTACTTC CASSRSGGASYEQYF
- TRBJ2-2 TRBV19 TGTGCCAGTAGTCCGGGCCCCAGGACCGGGGAGCTGTTTTTT CASSPGPRTGELFF
- TRBJ1-1 TRBV14 TGTGCCAGCAGCCACCTAAAAGACACTGAAGCTTTCTTT CASSHLKDTEAFF